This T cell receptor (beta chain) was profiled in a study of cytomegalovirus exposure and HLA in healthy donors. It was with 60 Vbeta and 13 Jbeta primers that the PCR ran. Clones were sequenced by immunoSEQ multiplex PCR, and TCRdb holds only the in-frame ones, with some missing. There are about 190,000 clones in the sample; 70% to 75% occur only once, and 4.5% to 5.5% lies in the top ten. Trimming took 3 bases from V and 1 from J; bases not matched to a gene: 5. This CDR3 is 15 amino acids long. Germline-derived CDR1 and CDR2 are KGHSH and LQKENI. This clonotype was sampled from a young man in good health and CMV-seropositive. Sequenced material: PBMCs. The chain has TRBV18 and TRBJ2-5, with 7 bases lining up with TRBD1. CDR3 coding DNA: TGTGCCAGCTCACCGTGGGGACAGACCCAAGAGACCCAGTACTTC. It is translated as CASSPWGQTQETQYF.